A selection of T cell receptor beta chains follows, all from one sample in a study of blood T cell repertoires in COVID-19. Here immunoSEQ multiplex PCR was the method, and the copy in TCRdb shows in-frame clones only, minus some. The sample consists of some 220,000 clones, 84% of them appearing once. What was sequenced was peripheral blood. The receptor set was obtained from a woman over 75 with active or convalescent COVID-19. The CDR3 runs from the conserved cysteine through the conserved F or W. The D gene is left open where the match is weak. Clone size is given for some rows only: seen once, a few or many times, or a class if the clone is expanded.

d_call,j_call,clone_size,v_call,cdr3_nt,cdr3_aa
-,TRBJ1-4,-,TRBV5-1,TGCGCCAGCAGCTTGGGACAGCATAATGAAAAACTGTTTTTT,CASSLGQHNEKLFF
-,TRBJ2-7,-,TRBV21-1,TGTGCCAGCAGCTCGTTGGGACAGGGATTCGAGCAGTACTTC,CASSSLGQGFEQYF
-,TRBJ2-5,-,TRBV11-2,TGTGCCAGCAGCTTAGGAGGCGCGGGGCTGTACCAAGAGACCCAGTACTTC,CASSLGGAGLYQETQYF
TRBD2,TRBJ2-1,-,TRBV10-3,TGTGCCATTAGCGGGAGGGAATACAATGAGCAGTTCTTC,CAISGREYNEQFF
TRBD1,TRBJ2-3,-,TRBV2,TGTGCCAGCCGGCCGGGACAGGGGAGGACAGATACGCAGTATTTT,CASRPGQGRTDTQYF
TRBD2,TRBJ2-5,-,TRBV3-1/TRBV3-2,TGTGCCAGCAGCCAAGGGGCTACGGGAGGAGAGACCCAGTACTTC,CASSQGATGGETQYF
TRBD2,TRBJ2-7,-,TRBV18,TGTGCCAGCTCACCCCTCGGGACTAGCGGGATGACCTACGAGCAGTACTTC,CASSPLGTSGMTYEQYF
-,TRBJ2-7,-,TRBV3-1/TRBV3-2,TGTGCCAGCAGCCCCGAGGGTGAGGTTGTTAGCTCCTACGAGCAGTACTTC,CASSPEGEVVSSYEQYF
TRBD1,TRBJ1-2,-,TRBV24-1,TGTGCCACCAGTGGAACCGGGACAGGGTATGGCTACACCTTC,CATSGTGTGYGYTF
-,TRBJ2-7,few,TRBV7-8,TGTGCCAGCAGCCGCCCGAGGTGGGGGCTACTTAGGAGCTCCTACGAGCAGTACTTC,CASSRPRWGLLRSSYEQYF
-,TRBJ1-1,-,TRBV19,TGTGCCAGTAGTAGGAGGGGGGGGATGAACACTGAAGCTTTCTTT,CASSRRGGMNTEAFF
-,TRBJ1-1,-,TRBV9,TGTGCCAGCAGCACCACAGGGTCCACTGAAGCTTTCTTT,CASSTTGSTEAFF
TRBD1,TRBJ2-1,-,TRBV6-4,TGTGCCAGCTTCGACCGGGACAGGGGGCACTCCTACAATGAGCAGTTCTTC,CASFDRDRGHSYNEQFF
TRBD1,TRBJ2-3,-,TRBV5-1,TGCGCCAGCAGCTTAGGGACAGGACAAACAGATACGCAGTATTTT,CASSLGTGQTDTQYF
TRBD2,TRBJ2-7,-,TRBV5-1,TGCGCCAGCAGCTTGGCCGGGAGCGGGGGGGCCTACGAGCAGTACTTC,CASSLAGSGGAYEQYF
-,TRBJ2-3,-,TRBV11-1,TGTGCCAGCAGCTTAACAGGGCTAGATACGCAGTATTTT,CASSLTGLDTQYF
TRBD1,TRBJ1-3,-,TRBV7-8,TGTGCCAGCAGCCGAGACAGGGCCTCTGGAAACACCATATATTTT,CASSRDRASGNTIYF
-,TRBJ1-6,-,TRBV6-5,TGTGCCACCACAGGGATCTCCTATAATTCACCCCTCCACTTT,CATTGISYNSPLHF
-,TRBJ1-1,-,TRBV19,TGTGCCAGTAAGTGGGGAGGCACTGAAGCTTTCTTT,CASKWGGTEAFF
-,TRBJ1-5,-,TRBV15,TGTGCCACCAGCAGATCGGGGGGCCTTAATCAGCCCCAGCATTTT,CATSRSGGLNQPQHF
-,TRBJ2-5,-,TRBV18,TGTGCCAGCTCACTCGACCGGTGGGGGGGCCGCAAGGAGACCCAGTACTTC,CASSLDRWGGRKETQYF
-,TRBJ1-2,-,TRBV6-2/TRBV6-3,TGTGCCAGCAGCCATACAGTCCCCTATGGCTACACCTTC,CASSHTVPYGYTF
-,TRBJ1-2,-,TRBV5-1,TGCGCCAGCAGTCGTGACCCGGGAGGGGGCTACACCTTC,CASSRDPGGGYTF
TRBD2,TRBJ2-7,-,TRBV10-3,TGTGCCATCAGTGGGAGTAGCGGGGGCCCCTCCTACGAGCAGTACTTC,CAISGSSGGPSYEQYF
TRBD2,TRBJ2-1,-,TRBV7-3,TGTGCCAGCAGCACCCTCGGGGGGGCGGAACTGAATGAGCAGTTCTTC,CASSTLGGAELNEQFF
-,TRBJ2-2,-,TRBV19,TGTGCCAGTAGTATTAGGGCCGGGGTGGCCGGGGAGCTGTTTTTT,CASSIRAGVAGELFF
TRBD1,TRBJ1-5,few,TRBV19,TGTGCCAGTAGTATAAGGGGACAGGGGGTAGATCAGCCCCAGCATTTT,CASSIRGQGVDQPQHF
-,TRBJ2-5,-,TRBV7-2,TGTGCCAGCAGCTTAGCGGGGGGTGGAGAGACCCAGTACTTC,CASSLAGGGETQYF
TRBD1,TRBJ2-7,-,TRBV30,TGTGCCTGGACCTCCGGGACAGGGATATCCTACGAGCAGTACTTC,CAWTSGTGISYEQYF
TRBD2,TRBJ2-3,once,TRBV5-1,TGCGCCAGCAGCTTGACGGGGGGACGCACAGATACGCAGTATTTT,CASSLTGGRTDTQYF
TRBD1,TRBJ1-2,-,TRBV6-5,TGTGCCAGCAGTTACTCGGTGACAGGACAGGGGAATGGCTACACCTTC,CASSYSVTGQGNGYTF
-,TRBJ2-3,once,TRBV10-3,TGTGCCATCAGTGTCCTACCCATAACAGATACGCAGTATTTT,CAISVLPITDTQYF
TRBD2,TRBJ2-3,few,TRBV5-8,TGTGCCAGCAGCTCCTTAGCGGGAAGGTCAGATACGCAGTATTTT,CASSSLAGRSDTQYF
-,TRBJ1-1,-,TRBV19,TGTGCCAGTAGTAAGATGGGGGGAAACACTGAAGCTTTCTTT,CASSKMGGNTEAFF
TRBD2,TRBJ2-7,-,TRBV11-2,TGTGCCAGCAGCTTAGATATCAGCGGGATATACGAGCAGTACTTC,CASSLDISGIYEQYF
-,TRBJ2-1,-,TRBV5-1,TGCGCCAGCAGCTTGTTTCCTAGCGCGACCTCCTTTGAGCAGTTCTTC,CASSLFPSATSFEQFF
TRBD1,TRBJ1-1,-,TRBV28,TGTGCCAGCAGTCCCCCTCCGGGACAGGGGGTTACTGAAGCTTTCTTT,CASSPPPGQGVTEAFF
TRBD1,TRBJ2-3,-,TRBV19,TGTGCCAGTAGACTGACAGGGGAGGATACGCAGTATTTT,CASRLTGEDTQYF
TRBD1,TRBJ1-2,-,TRBV18,TGTGCCAGCTCACAAGAACAGGGGGACTATGGCTACACCTTC,CASSQEQGDYGYTF
-,TRBJ1-4,-,TRBV7-8,TGTGCCAGCAGCTTGACAGTGACTAATGAAAAACTGTTTTTT,CASSLTVTNEKLFF
TRBD2,TRBJ2-5,-,TRBV19,TGTGCCACCACGGAGGGGCTAGCGGGAATCGAGACCCAGTACTTC,CATTEGLAGIETQYF
TRBD1,TRBJ2-3,-,TRBV9,TGTGCCAGCAGCGTAGTGGGACAGGGAATGAGGCAGTATTTT,CASSVVGQGMRQYF
-,TRBJ1-1,-,TRBV3-1/TRBV3-2,TGTGCCAGCAGCCAAGGGGCAGGGGTCACTGAAGCTTTCTTT,CASSQGAGVTEAFF
TRBD2,TRBJ2-1,few,TRBV19,TGTGCCAGTAGTATTGGGTCTAGCGGGAGGTTTTACAATGAGCAGTTCTTC,CASSIGSSGRFYNEQFF
TRBD1,TRBJ1-2,-,TRBV27,TGTGCCAGCAGTCGTACAACAGGGGTTTATGGCTACACCTTC,CASSRTTGVYGYTF
TRBD2,TRBJ2-5,-,TRBV7-2,TGTGCCAGCAGCTTTGGGACTAGACAAGAGACCCAGTACTTC,CASSFGTRQETQYF
TRBD1,TRBJ2-7,-,TRBV3-1/TRBV3-2,TGTGCCAGCAGCCGGACAGGGTCCGAGCAGTACTTC,CASSRTGSEQYF
-,TRBJ1-2,-,TRBV28,TGTGCCAGCAGTTTTCGAGACAGACCTAACTATGGCTACACCTTC,CASSFRDRPNYGYTF
TRBD1,TRBJ1-2,-,TRBV27,TGTGCCAGCAGACAAACACGGGAGACAGGGCGGGATGGCTACACCTTC,CASRQTRETGRDGYTF
TRBD2,TRBJ2-7,-,TRBV2,TGTGCCAGCAGTGAAGGACTAGCGGCTTCCTACGAGCAGTACTTC,CASSEGLAASYEQYF
-,TRBJ2-3,-,TRBV7-2,TGTGCCAGCAGCTTAGTAAGCACAGATACGCAGTATTTT,CASSLVSTDTQYF
TRBD1,TRBJ2-5,-,TRBV30,TGTGCCTGGAGCGTCGGGACAGCCGAGACCCAGTACTTC,CAWSVGTAETQYF
-,TRBJ1-1,-,TRBV7-2,TGTGCCAGCAGCTTAGGTCAGAACACTGAAGCTTTCTTT,CASSLGQNTEAFF